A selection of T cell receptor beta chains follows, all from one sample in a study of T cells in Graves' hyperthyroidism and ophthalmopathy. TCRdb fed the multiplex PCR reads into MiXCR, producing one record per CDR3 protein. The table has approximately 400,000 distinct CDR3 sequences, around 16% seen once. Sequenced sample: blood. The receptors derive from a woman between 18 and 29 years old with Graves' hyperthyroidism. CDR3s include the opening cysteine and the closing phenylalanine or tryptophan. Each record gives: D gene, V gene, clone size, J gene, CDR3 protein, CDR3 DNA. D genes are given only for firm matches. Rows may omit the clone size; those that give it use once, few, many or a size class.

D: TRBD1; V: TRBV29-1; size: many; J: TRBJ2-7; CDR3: CSVEEGTGGHEQYF; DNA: TGCAGCGTTGAAGAGGGGACAGGGGGCCACGAGCAGTACTTC
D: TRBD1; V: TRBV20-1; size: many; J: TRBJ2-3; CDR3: CSASPGQGSDTQYF; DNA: TGCAGTGCTAGTCCGGGACAGGGATCAGATACGCAGTATTTT
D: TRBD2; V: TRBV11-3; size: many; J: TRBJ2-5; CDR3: CASSRGGETQYF; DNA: TGTGCCAGCAGCCGGGGGGGCGAGACCCAGTACTTC
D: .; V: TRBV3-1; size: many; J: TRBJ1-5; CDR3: CASSHRDSNQPQHF; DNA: TGTGCCAGCAGCCATCGGGATAGCAATCAGCCCCAGCATTTT
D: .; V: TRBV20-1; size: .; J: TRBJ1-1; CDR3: CSAKTGNTEAFF; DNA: TGCAGTGCCAAGACAGGGAACACTGAAGCTTTCTTT
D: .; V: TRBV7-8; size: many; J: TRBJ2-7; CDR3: CASSLASLASSYEQYF; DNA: TGTGCCAGCAGCTTAGCGTCCCTAGCGAGCTCCTACGAGCAGTACTTC
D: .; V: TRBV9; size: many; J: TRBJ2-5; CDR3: CASSEGASGQETQYF; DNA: TGTGCCAGCAGCGAGGGGGCTAGCGGGCAAGAGACCCAGTACTTC
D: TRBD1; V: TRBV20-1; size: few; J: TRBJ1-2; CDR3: CSARAGTGAANYGYTF; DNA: TGCAGTGCTAGAGCCGGGACAGGAGCCGCTAACTATGGCTACACCTTC
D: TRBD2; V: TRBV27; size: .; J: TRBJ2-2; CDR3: CASSPGREGPTGELFF; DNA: TGTGCCAGCAGCCCCGGGCGGGAGGGCCCTACCGGGGAGCTGTTTTTT
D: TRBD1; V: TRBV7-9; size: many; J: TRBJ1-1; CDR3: CASSFRTGKGTEAFF; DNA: TGTGCCAGCAGCTTTCGGACAGGGAAGGGCACTGAAGCTTTCTTT
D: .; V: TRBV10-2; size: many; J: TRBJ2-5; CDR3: CASTLEPGIHKETQYF; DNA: TGCGCCAGCACTTTAGAACCGGGGATACACAAAGAGACCCAGTACTTC
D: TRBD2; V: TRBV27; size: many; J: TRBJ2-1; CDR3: CASSLKAGGRNEQFF; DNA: TGTGCCAGCAGTCTAAAAGCGGGGGGGAGGAATGAGCAGTTCTTC
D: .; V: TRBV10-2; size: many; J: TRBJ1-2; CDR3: CASNSPGGYGYTF; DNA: TGCGCCAGCAACTCACCTGGGGGCTATGGCTACACCTTC
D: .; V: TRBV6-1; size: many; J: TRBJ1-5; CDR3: CASTQGGSNQPQHF; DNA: TGTGCCAGCACCCAAGGGGGTAGCAATCAGCCCCAGCATTTT
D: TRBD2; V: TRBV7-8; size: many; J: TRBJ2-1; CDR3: CASWGTSGGSSYNEQFF; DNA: TGTGCCAGCTGGGGGACTAGCGGGGGATCATCCTACAATGAGCAGTTCTTC
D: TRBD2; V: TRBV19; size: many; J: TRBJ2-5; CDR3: CASRGGVQETQYF; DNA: TGTGCCAGTAGGGGAGGGGTTCAAGAGACCCAGTACTTC
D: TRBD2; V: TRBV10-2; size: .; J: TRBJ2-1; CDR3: CASGGGRNEQFF; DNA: TGCGCCTCTGGGGGGGGTCGCAATGAGCAGTTCTTC
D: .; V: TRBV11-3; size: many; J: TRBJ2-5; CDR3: CASSPPGERGETQYF; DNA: TGTGCCAGCAGCCCCCCGGGGGAGAGAGGAGAGACCCAGTACTTC
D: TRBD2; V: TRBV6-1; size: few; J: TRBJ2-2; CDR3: CAIRGGRSPTGELFF; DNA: TGTGCCATCCGGGGCGGGAGATCCCCCACCGGGGAGCTGTTTTTT
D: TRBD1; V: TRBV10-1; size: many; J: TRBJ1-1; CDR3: CASRGDSMNTEAFF; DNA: TGCGCCAGCAGGGGGGACAGCATGAACACTGAAGCTTTCTTT
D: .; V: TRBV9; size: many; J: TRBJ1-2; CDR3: CASSAEPDGAYGYTF; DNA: TGTGCCAGCAGCGCAGAACCCGACGGAGCCTATGGCTACACCTTC
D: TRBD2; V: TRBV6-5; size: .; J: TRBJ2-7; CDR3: CASSYSGGKTYEQYF; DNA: TGTGCCAGCAGTTACTCGGGAGGGAAGACCTACGAGCAGTACTTC
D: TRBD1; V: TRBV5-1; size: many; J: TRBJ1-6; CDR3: CASSLGQGPNSPLHF; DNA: TGCGCCAGCAGCTTGGGACAGGGGCCCAATTCACCCCTCCACTTT
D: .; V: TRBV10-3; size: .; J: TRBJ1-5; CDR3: CAISDATLNQPQHF; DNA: TGTGCCATCAGTGACGCAACACTCAATCAGCCCCAGCATTTT
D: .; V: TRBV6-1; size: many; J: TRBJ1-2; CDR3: CASSYIGSDYGYTF; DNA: TGTGCCAGCAGTTACATAGGGAGTGACTATGGCTACACCTTC
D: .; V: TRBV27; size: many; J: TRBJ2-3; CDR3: CASGPGADTQYF; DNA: TGTGCCAGCGGGCCGGGGGCAGATACGCAGTATTTT
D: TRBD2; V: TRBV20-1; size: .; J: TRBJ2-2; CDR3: CSASPGTGRAPNTGELFF; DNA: TGCAGTGCTAGTCCTGGTACCGGGAGGGCCCCGAACACCGGGGAGCTGTTTTTT
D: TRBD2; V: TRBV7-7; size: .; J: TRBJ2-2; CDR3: CASSQEAGGTGELFF; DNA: TGTGCTAGCAGCCAAGAGGCGGGGGGGACCGGGGAGCTGTTTTTT